The T cell receptor (beta chain) described here comes from a study of blood T cell repertoires in COVID-19. The overall study: The samples span acute and convalescent COVID-19 from the United States, Italy and Spain. PBMCs, B-cell-depleted T cells, or T cells provided the cDNA or gDNA that made up the material.

Per the original data handling: The authors estimated nucleated cell counts from reference gene primer amplification. Clones were sequenced by immunoSEQ multiplex PCR, and TCRdb holds only the in-frame ones, with some missing. That table is the source of V, J and clone size, and D and trimming were worked out from the DNA. The sample carries roughly 230,000 clones, around 83% recorded once. The germline gives CDR1 MNHEY, CDR2 SVGEGT. The CDR3 runs to 12 residues. Remarks on this clone: One end of the junction fails to match germline, which may point to a read error.

The chain joins TRBV6-2 or TRBV6-3 to TRBJ2-1; D not resolved. This TCR was recovered from a man aged 35-49 years with acute or convalescent COVID-19. Sequencing was performed on peripheral blood. The CDR3 protein is CASSYSYNEQFF. The CDR3 coding sequence is TGTGCCAGCAGCTACTCCTACAATGAGCAGTTCTTC.